This record covers a single TCR beta chain. The CDR3 contains 15 residues. Germline V gene sequence: CDR1 LNHDA, CDR2 SQIVND (reference sequence). V shed 5 bases, J shed 2 bases, and the junction held 5 bases outside the gene matches. This entry belongs to a study of blood T cell repertoires in COVID-19. The table came from immunoSEQ multiplex PCR; TCRdb's copy has only in-frame clones and leaves some out. The table records 200,000 to 250,000 clones, roughly 84% of them present only once. The J gene is TRBJ2-5, the V gene TRBV19; TRBD1 matches 10 bases. The sequencing input was peripheral blood. This TCR derives from an older woman with acute or convalescent COVID-19. The CDR3 region has the DNA TGTGCCAGTAGTGCCGCGGGACAGGGGCAAGAGACCCAGTACTTC. Translated: CASSAAGQGQETQYF.